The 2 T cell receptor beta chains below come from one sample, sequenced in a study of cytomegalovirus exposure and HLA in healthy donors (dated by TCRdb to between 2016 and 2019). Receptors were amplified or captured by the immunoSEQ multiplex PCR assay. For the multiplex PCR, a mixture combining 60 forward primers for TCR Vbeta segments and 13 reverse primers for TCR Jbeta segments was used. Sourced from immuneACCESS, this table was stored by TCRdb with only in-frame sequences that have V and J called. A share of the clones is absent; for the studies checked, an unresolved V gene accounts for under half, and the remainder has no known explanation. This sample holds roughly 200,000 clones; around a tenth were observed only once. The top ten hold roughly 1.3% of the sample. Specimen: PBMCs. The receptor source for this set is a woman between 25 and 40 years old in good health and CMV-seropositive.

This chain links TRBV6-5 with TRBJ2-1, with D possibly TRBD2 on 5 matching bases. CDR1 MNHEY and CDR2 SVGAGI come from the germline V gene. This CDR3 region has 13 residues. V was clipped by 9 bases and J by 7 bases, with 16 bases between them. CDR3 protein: CASTRGVANEQFF. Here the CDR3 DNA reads TGTGCCAGTACTCGCGGAGTAGCGAATGAGCAGTTCTTC.

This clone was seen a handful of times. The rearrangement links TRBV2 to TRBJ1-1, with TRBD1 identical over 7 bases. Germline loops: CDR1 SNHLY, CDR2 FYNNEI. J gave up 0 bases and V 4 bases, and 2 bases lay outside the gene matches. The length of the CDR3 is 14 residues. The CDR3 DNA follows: TGTGCCAGCAGTGGACAGGGAATGAACACTGAAGCTTTCTTT. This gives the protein CASSGQGMNTEAFF.